This is a list of T cell receptor beta chains from one sample in a study of radiotherapy plus CTLA-4 blockade in lung cancer. Assay: immunoSEQ multiplex PCR; the TCRdb copy retains only in-frame clones and omits some. Among some 46,000 clones listed, 75% to 90% were seen once. Source: peripheral blood, taken from a patient treated with radiotherapy plus ipilimumab. The origin of the receptors is a human donor with non-small cell lung cancer who had stable disease on radiotherapy plus ipilimumab. Both conserved end residues are part of each CDR3. The D gene is left open where the match is weak. A clone size is listed for some rows: how often the clone was seen (once, few, many), or a class if it is expanded.

few TRBJ2-3 TRBV28 TRBD2 TGTGCCAGCAGTTTCGGTAGCGGGGTAGGGGATACGCAGTATTTT CASSFGSGVGDTQYF
. TRBJ1-3 TRBV4-2 . TGTGCCAGCAGCCAAGAGCTAGACCGAATTGGAAACACCATATATTTT CASSQELDRIGNTIYF
. TRBJ2-5 TRBV28 TRBD2 TGTGCCAGCAGTTCCGCGGGAGGGAGAGAGACCCAGTACTTC CASSSAGGRETQYF
. TRBJ1-3 TRBV28 . TGTGCCAGCGGGCCCGGGGAGTCGGCTGGAAACACCATATATTTT CASGPGESAGNTIYF
few TRBJ2-1 TRBV7-9 TRBD2 TGTGCCAGCAGACGGGATAGCGGGAGAAGTTACAATGAGCAGTTCTTC CASRRDSGRSYNEQFF
. TRBJ2-1 TRBV7-6 . TGTGCCAGCAGCCCGGGGATGGTGGCGGAACTCCAGTTCTTC CASSPGMVAELQFF
few TRBJ1-2 TRBV4-3 . TGCGCCAGCAGCCAAGAACGGGGGGGCTATGGCTACACCTTC CASSQERGGYGYTF
. TRBJ2-1 TRBV25-1 . TGTGCCAGCAGTTTAAATGAGCAGTTCTTC CASSLNEQFF
. TRBJ2-7 TRBV5-1 TRBD1 TGCGCCAGCAGCTTGGATACAGGGGGGTTCAACGAGCAGTACTTC CASSLDTGGFNEQYF
once TRBJ1-6 TRBV30 . TGTGCCTGGAGTGTTGAGGGGGTCCCTCATAATTCACCCCTCCACTTT CAWSVEGVPHNSPLHF
few TRBJ2-1 TRBV4-3 TRBD2 TGCGCCAGCAGCCAAGAGTGGATCCTAGCGGGAGGGGTCGGCTCCTACAATGAGCAGTTCTTC CASSQEWILAGGVGSYNEQFF
. TRBJ2-3 TRBV27 . TGTGCCAGCAGTTTATTACAGGGAGTTACGCAGTATTTT CASSLLQGVTQYF
. TRBJ2-1 TRBV6-5 TRBD2 TGTGCCAGCAGCCCGCTAGCGGGAGAGTACAATGAGCAGTTCTTC CASSPLAGEYNEQFF
. TRBJ2-3 TRBV27 . TGTGCCAGCAGTTTACAGGGTGGGGGGAGCACAGATACGCAGTATTTT CASSLQGGGSTDTQYF
. TRBJ2-1 TRBV7-2 . TGTGCCAGCAGCTTACGGAGGGCCCAGGACAATGAGCAGTTCTTC CASSLRRAQDNEQFF
few TRBJ2-7 TRBV7-8 TRBD2 TGTGCCAGCAGCTTAAGCGGGAGTAGGGGCTACGAGCAGTACTTC CASSLSGSRGYEQYF
. TRBJ2-2 TRBV7-3 . TGTGCCAGCAGCCTTACTCCCCACTCGAACACCGGGGAGCTGTTTTTT CASSLTPHSNTGELFF
. TRBJ1-1 TRBV10-3 TRBD1 TGTGCCTCGAACGCCCCAGGGGGAACTGAAGCTTTCTTT CASNAPGGTEAFF
. TRBJ2-1 TRBV12-2 . TGTGCAAGTCGCCCTACCCCCCAGCGCCCGAGCTCCTACAATGAGCAGTTCTTC CASRPTPQRPSSYNEQFF
. TRBJ2-7 TRBV5-1 TRBD1 TGCGCCAGCACCCAGGGGGCAGAATCTACGATTCAGTACTTC CASTQGAESTIQYF
. TRBJ2-7 TRBV2 . TGTGCCAGCAGTGGGGGGTGGCGGGGCATCTCCTACGAGCAGTACTTC CASSGGWRGISYEQYF
once TRBJ2-3 TRBV11-1 . TGTGCCAGCAGCTTAAGGCCCCCGCCAGCGGGTCGCACAGATACGCAGTATTTT CASSLRPPPAGRTDTQYF
. TRBJ1-3 TRBV6-1 . TGTGCCAGCAGTGAGCAACCGTCGACAGGAAACACCATATATTTT CASSEQPSTGNTIYF
. TRBJ2-7 TRBV6-5 TRBD2 TGTGCCAGCAGCCCGGGACTAGCGGGGACCTACGAGCAGTACTTC CASSPGLAGTYEQYF
. TRBJ2-7 TRBV7-2 TRBD2 TGTGCCAGCAGCTATCTCGCGGGAGGGCCCCACGAGCAGTACTTC CASSYLAGGPHEQYF
few TRBJ1-4 TRBV7-3 TRBD1 TGTGCCAGCAGCTCGAAGGGCGGGACAGGGGGCCAGAATGAAAAACTGTTTTTT CASSSKGGTGGQNEKLFF
. TRBJ1-1 TRBV5-1 . TGCGCCAGCTCGGCCAGGGCGAGCACTGAAGCTTTCTTT CASSARASTEAFF
. TRBJ2-7 TRBV14 . TGTGCCAGCAGCCAAGTTTTGTCAATCCCAGGGGACGAGCAGTACTTC CASSQVLSIPGDEQYF
. TRBJ2-1 TRBV5-6 TRBD2 TGTGCCAGCAGCTTGGATGGGACTAGCGGGAGGGCCAAGTTCTTC CASSLDGTSGRAKFF
. TRBJ2-7 TRBV19 . TGTGCCAGTAGTATAACGGCGGCTTCCTACGAGCAGTACTTC CASSITAASYEQYF
once TRBJ2-1 TRBV5-1 TRBD1 TGCGCCAGCAGCTTGGACACACAGGGGGAGCAGTTCTTC CASSLDTQGEQFF
. TRBJ2-7 TRBV5-5 TRBD1 TGTGCCAGCAGGCCCATGACAGGGTTTAGCTCCTACGAGCAGTACTTC CASRPMTGFSSYEQYF
. TRBJ2-1 TRBV18 . TGTGCCAGCTCACCAGGGCCTCCGTCCTACAATGAGCAGTTCTTC CASSPGPPSYNEQFF
. TRBJ1-2 TRBV14 TRBD1 TGTGCCAGCAGCCAAACCCAGGGGGCAGGTGGCTACACCTTC CASSQTQGAGGYTF
. TRBJ2-7 TRBV9 TRBD1 TGTGCCAGCAGCGTAGGGGGGACAGGGGGTAAATACGAGCAGTACTTC CASSVGGTGGKYEQYF
. TRBJ1-5 TRBV25-1 TRBD1 TGTGCCAGCAGTGATCCCGGGACAGGGGATCAGCCCCAGCATTTT CASSDPGTGDQPQHF
few TRBJ2-7 TRBV7-2 . TGTGCCAGCAGCTTAAGTAGCTACGAGCAGTACTTC CASSLSSYEQYF
. TRBJ2-7 TRBV4-1 . TGCGCCAGCGGTACACGAACCGGAGCCTACGAGCAGTACTTC CASGTRTGAYEQYF
. TRBJ1-4 TRBV7-2 TRBD1 TGTGCCAGCAGCTCATTACCGGGACAGGTTGCAACTAATGAAAAACTGTTTTTT CASSSLPGQVATNEKLFF
. TRBJ2-7 TRBV5-4 TRBD1 TGTGCCAGCAGCTTGAGACAGGGAGCCTACGAGCAGTACTTC CASSLRQGAYEQYF
. TRBJ1-3 TRBV10-3 TRBD1 TGTGCCATCAGTGAGACCCAGACAGGGATAACGGACACCATATATTTT CAISETQTGITDTIYF
. TRBJ1-4 TRBV18 . TGTGCCAGCTCACCTTGGGCTGACCGTAATGAAAAACTGTTTTTT CASSPWADRNEKLFF
once TRBJ2-5 TRBV4-3 TRBD1 TGCGCCAGCAGCCAAGAGACAGGGGGCAGTAAGACCCAGTACTTC CASSQETGGSKTQYF
. TRBJ2-3 TRBV6-5 . TGTGCCAGCAGTTACTCGAAGCGGGTCAGCACAGATACGCAGTATTTT CASSYSKRVSTDTQYF